This is a list of T cell receptor beta chains from one sample in a study of T cell changes during pregnancy in multiple sclerosis. The repertoire was sequenced with immunoSEQ multiplex PCR; TCRdb's copy has only in-frame clones and lacks some. The table lists approximately 34,000 clones, around nine tenths of them singletons. Source: CD8+ T cells from peripheral blood mononuclear cells, taken in the first trimester of pregnancy. All receptors derive from a female donor with multiple sclerosis, enrolled in a pregnancy study. Both conserved end residues are part of each CDR3. D genes are given only for firm matches. The listing skips clone size in some rows; elsewhere it reads once, few, many or a size class.

J gene | D gene | clone size | V gene | CDR3 protein | CDR3 DNA
TRBJ2-2 | TRBD2 | - | TRBV27 | CASSFWLAGVTGELFF | TGTGCCAGCAGTTTCTGGCTAGCGGGAGTAACCGGGGAGCTGTTTTTT
TRBJ1-5 | - | once | TRBV28 | CASSPGQNQPQHF | TGTGCCAGCAGCCCCGGACAGAATCAGCCCCAGCATTTT
TRBJ2-1 | TRBD2 | - | TRBV29-1 | CSVLAGGPRNEQFF | TGCAGCGTTCTAGCGGGAGGGCCGAGGAATGAGCAGTTCTTC
TRBJ2-7 | - | - | TRBV7-9 | CASSLEGEGDEQYF | TGTGCCAGCAGCTTAGAAGGGGAGGGGGACGAGCAGTACTTC
TRBJ2-7 | TRBD2 | once | TRBV7-6 | CASSPGASGRSGGHYYEQYF | TGTGCCAGCAGCCCAGGCGCTAGCGGGAGGTCGGGGGGACATTACTACGAGCAGTACTTC
TRBJ2-1 | - | - | TRBV27 | CASSHRSSYNEQFF | TGTGCCAGCAGTCATCGGAGCTCCTACAATGAGCAGTTCTTC
TRBJ1-1 | - | - | TRBV6-5 | CASSYSRGNTEAFF | TGTGCCAGCAGTTACTCTAGGGGGAACACTGAAGCTTTCTTT
TRBJ2-7 | TRBD2 | - | TRBV7-2 | CASSLTSGSQNEQYF | TGTGCCAGCAGCTTAACTAGCGGGAGCCAGAACGAGCAGTACTTC
TRBJ2-7 | - | - | TRBV19 | CASSMGAGIRSYEQYF | TGTGCCAGTAGTATGGGAGCTGGGATTCGCTCCTACGAGCAGTACTTC
TRBJ1-1 | - | - | TRBV5-1 | CASSLTGEAFF | TGCGCCAGCAGCCTAACAGGGGAAGCTTTCTTT
TRBJ1-5 | - | - | TRBV4-1 | CASSPGALGQPQHF | TGCGCCAGCAGCCCAGGGGCGCTGGGTCAGCCCCAGCATTTT
TRBJ1-6 | - | - | TRBV6-5 | CASSYFVSSYNSPLHF | TGTGCCAGCAGTTATTTCGTGAGCTCCTATAATTCACCCCTCCACTTT
TRBJ2-5 | TRBD2 | - | TRBV7-9 | CASSLLAGGIQETQYF | TGTGCCAGCAGCTTACTAGCGGGAGGGATCCAAGAGACCCAGTACTTC
TRBJ2-1 | - | - | TRBV4-1 | CASSQEGAVNNEQFF | TGCGCCAGCAGCCAAGAAGGAGCGGTTAACAATGAGCAGTTCTTC
TRBJ2-3 | - | - | TRBV9 | CASSVEGRPRTDTQYF | TGTGCCAGCAGCGTAGAGGGGCGGCCTCGCACAGATACGCAGTATTTT